One and the same sample provided the 16 T cell receptor beta chains below, sequenced in a study of early T cells in non-severe SARS-CoV-2 infection. TCRdb analysed the 5' RACE reads with MiXCR anew, one entry per CDR3 protein. The data hold 70,000 to 95,000 distinct CDR3 sequences, with approximately 14% observed a single time. Material: whole blood. These receptors were collected from an adult who was a healthcare worker with PCR-confirmed SARS-CoV-2 infection or an uninfected control (not recorded which).

The chain links TRBV10-3 to TRBJ1-1; D remains unclear. This CDR3 is 11 amino acids long. Per the germline V gene, CDR1 is ENHRY and CDR2 is SYGVKD. V lost 6 bases to trimming and J lost 4 bases, with 6 bases between them. Here the CDR3 DNA reads TGTGCCATCAGGGGAGTCACTGAAGCTTTCTTT. It encodes CAIRGVTEAFF.

This clonotype was counted between two and nine times. This rearrangement joins TRBV6-5 to TRBJ2-5, with TRBD1 as a possible D gene (5 bases). Looked up from germline, CDR1 is MNHEY and CDR2 is SVGAGI. The length of the CDR3 is 12 residues. The V end lost 7 bases, the J end lost 3 bases, and 9 bases lay between the germline ends. Written as DNA, the CDR3 is TGTGCCAGCAAACAGGACGAAGAGACCCAGTACTTC. Translated: CASKQDEETQYF.

This clonotype was observed a few times. The CDR3 coding sequence is TGTGCCAGCAGTGGCGGAGGCCCCGGGGAGCTGTTTTTT. Its translation: CASSGGGPGELFF. V and J are TRBV2 and TRBJ2-2; D may be TRBD2 (5 bases). The CDR3 is 13 residues long. Germline CDR1 SNHLY, CDR2 FYNNEI. Trimming pared 4 bases from V and 6 bases from J, leaving 9 bases between.

This clonotype was detected ten times or more. The rearrangement links TRBV4-1 to TRBJ1-4, with D possibly being TRBD1 (6 bases). Germline V gene lookup returns CDR1 MGHRA and CDR2 YSYEKL. Trimming shortened V by 6 bases and J by 8 bases, and 19 bases separated the two germline ends. The CDR3 length is 15 residues. The CDR3 sequence: CASSVQEQGSEKLFF. The DNA of the CDR3 is TGCGCCAGCAGTGTTCAGGAACAGGGAAGCGAAAAACTGTTTTTT.

This clonotype was recorded a few times. This sequence joins TRBV5-4 and TRBJ1-2; D call uncertain. Germline loops: CDR1 SGHNT, CDR2 YYREEE (reference sequence). The CDR3 contains 13 residues. The V gene lost 5 bases and the J gene lost 4 bases, with 12 bases spanning the gap. This CDR3 is CASRGSPRYGYTF. The CDR3 coding sequence is TGTGCCAGCAGAGGGAGCCCCCGCTATGGCTACACCTTC.

The gene calls are TRBV7-2 and TRBJ1-6; D remains unclear. Looked up from germline, CDR1 is SGHTA and CDR2 is FQGNSA. Between the trimmed V and J ends, which lost 3 bases and 5 bases, there was a span of 5 bases. This CDR3 has 13 residues. The CDR3 protein is CASSFENNSPLHF. In DNA form, the CDR3 reads TGTGCCAGCAGCTTTGAGAATAATTCACCCCTCCACTTT.

The V gene is TRBV12-2, the J gene TRBJ1-1. TRBV12-2 is a pseudogene segment. The CDR3 length is 16 residues. This CDR3 reads CASRLVYPKMNTEAFF. CDR3 nucleotide sequence: TGTGCAAGTCGCTTAGTCTATCCAAAAATGAACACTGAAGCTTTCTTT.

This clonotype was observed a few times. The genes are TRBV5-4 and TRBJ2-3; unclear D gene. Deletions cut 4 bases from V and 1 base from J, with 13 bases between. CDR3 size: 15 residues. Per the germline V gene, CDR1 is SGHNT and CDR2 is YYREEE (reference sequence). The CDR3 DNA reads TGTGCCAGCAGCGCACCGACTCGCCGCACAGATACGCAGTATTTT. Protein product: CASSAPTRRTDTQYF.

This clonotype was counted ten times or more. The chain recombines TRBV7-8 with TRBJ1-1; D gene unclear. CDR3 length: 11 amino acids. V lost 2 bases to trimming and J lost 4 bases, with 2 bases between them. Germline V lookup: CDR1 SGHVS, CDR2 FQNEAQ. The DNA of the CDR3 is TGTGCCAGCAGCTTACTCACTGAAGCTTTCTTT. This gives the protein CASSLLTEAFF. The full variable domain, in which reference TRBV7-8 and TRBJ1-1 provide the parts outside the CDR3, is GAGVSQSPRYKVAKRGQDVALRCDPISGHVSLFWYQQALGQGPEFLTYFQNEAQLDKSGLPSDRFFAERPEGSVSTLKIQRTQQEDSAVYLCASSLLTEAFFGQGTRLTVV.

Only a few counts were recorded for this clonotype. J is TRBJ2-3 and V is TRBV3-1; the match to TRBD2 covers 9 bases. Trimming cost V 0 bases and J 1 base; bases outside gene matches: 17. Germline CDR1 is LGHDT and CDR2 is YNNKEL (reference sequence). CDR3 size: 21 residues. The CDR3: CASSQDRGSGGTTRGTDTQYF. The CDR3 DNA is TGTGCCAGCAGCCAAGATCGAGGAAGCGGGGGGACCACGCGGGGCACAGATACGCAGTATTTT.

This clonotype was counted at least ten times. The chain joins TRBV12-3 or TRBV12-4 to TRBJ2-1; 7 nucleotides align to TRBD2. This CDR3 region has 15 residues. V trimming: 5 bases; J trimming: 5 bases; junction bases outside the gene matches: 9. The chain's CDR3 is CASSPAWAGDNEQFF. The CDR3 bases are TGTGCCAGCAGTCCAGCGTGGGCGGGGGACAATGAGCAGTTCTTC.

This clonotype was seen a few times. The chain combines TRBV7-3 with TRBJ2-2; D gene unclear. V lost 5 bases to trimming and J lost 7 bases, with 11 bases between them. The CDR3 consists of 13 residues. Germline V gives CDR1 SGHTA, CDR2 FQGTGA. CDR3 loop: CASSIGADGELFF. The CDR3 DNA sequence: TGTGCCAGCAGCATCGGCGCGGACGGGGAGCTGTTTTTT.

This clonotype occurred a few times. The chain couples TRBV12-3 or TRBV12-4 to TRBJ1-3; D is unclear. Between the trimmed V and J ends, which lost 3 bases and 0 bases, there was a span of 6 bases. The CDR3 has 14 residues. CDR3 in amino acids: CASSFVLSGNTIYF. The CDR3 DNA sequence: TGTGCCAGCAGTTTTGTCCTCTCTGGAAACACCATATATTTT.

V and J are TRBV2 and TRBJ1-2, with D possibly TRBD1 on 5 matching bases. The V end lost 3 bases, the J end lost 7 bases, and 21 bases lay between the germline ends. Germline V gene data show CDR1 as SNHLY and CDR2 as FYNNEI. The CDR3 runs to 16 residues. The CDR3 nucleotides are TGTGCCAGCAGTGAGGGGCCCCGGACGGGTGGGCTTGGCTACACCTTC. It yields the protein CASSEGPRTGGLGYTF.

This clonotype was found many times. This chain links TRBV20-1 with TRBJ2-2; possibly TRBD1 for D (5 bases). This CDR3 contains 14 residues. In germline, CDR1 is DFQATT, CDR2 SNEGSKA (reference sequence). The V and J ends lost 1 base and 4 bases respectively, with 10 bases between them. Here the CDR3 reads CSARALGATGELFF. The CDR3 nucleotides are TGCAGTGCTAGAGCCTTAGGGGCCACCGGGGAGCTGTTTTTT.

The table lists this clonotype with many counts. The gene calls are TRBV27 and TRBJ1-2; TRBD1 might be the D (6 bases). Germline CDR1 reads MNHEY; CDR2 reads SMNVEV (reference sequence). V dropped 4 bases and J dropped 7 bases, with 10 bases sitting between them. This CDR3 is built from 12 residues. CDR3 nucleotides: TGTGCCAGCAGTTCAGGGGCAAGTGGCTACACCTTC. Translated, it gives CASSSGASGYTF.